The entry that follows covers one TCR beta chain sequence. These data come from a study of T cells in tuberculosis. Germline loops: CDR1 KGHSH, CDR2 LQKENI. The ends lost 2 bases at V and 1 base at J; junction bases unmatched: 8. There are 18 residues in the CDR3. Generated by immunoSEQ multiplex PCR, the TCRdb table keeps only in-frame clones and is missing some. The profile shows 30,000 to 40,000 clones, approximately 91% of them singletons. The sequence was obtained from a donor under 30 with latent tuberculosis or without tuberculosis infection. The sample comprised PBMCs. The chain has TRBV18 and TRBJ2-7; 13 nucleotides align to TRBD2. The CDR3 nucleotides are TGTGCCAGCTCACCAAGGAAGGCGGGACTAGCGGGGTCCTACGAGCAGTACTTC. Amino acids: CASSPRKAGLAGSYEQYF.